Listed below are T cell receptor beta chains from one sample, sequenced in a study of T cell repertoires in cytomegalovirus infection. MiXCR, run by TCRdb on the reads, gives a single entry per CDR3 protein. This sample has 550,000 to 700,000 distinct CDR3 sequences, with roughly 42% found just once. Their recognized antigens are unknown. The sample in question was cultured PBMCs, obtained from culture after CMV antigen stimulation. The receptor set was obtained from a human donor in good health (CMV status not recorded). Some clones in this sample may be carry-over from other donors' samples. CDR3s include the opening cysteine and the closing phenylalanine or tryptophan. D genes are given only for firm matches. A clone size is listed for some rows: how often the clone was seen (once, few, many), or a class if it is expanded.

D	V	size	J	CDR3	DNA
TRBD2	TRBV20-1	few	TRBJ2-5	CSATPGGEETQYF	TGCAGTGCTACCCCGGGGGGGGAAGAGACCCAGTACTTC
TRBD1	TRBV25-1	few	TRBJ2-5	CASSRTDMGQVQETQYF	TGTGCCAGCAGCCGGACGGACATGGGACAGGTCCAGGAGACCCAGTACTTC
.	TRBV4-2	.	TRBJ1-1	CASKGRNTEAFF	TGTGCCAGCAAGGGAAGGAACACTGAAGCTTTCTTT
TRBD2	TRBV28	.	TRBJ2-1	CASRTGTTLHEQFF	TGTGCCAGCCGGACCGGGACTACCCTGCATGAGCAGTTCTTC
.	TRBV5-1	.	TRBJ2-5	CASSLADLETQYF	TGCGCCAGCAGCTTGGCGGATTTGGAGACCCAGTACTTC
.	TRBV7-2	.	TRBJ1-6	CASSPRDPEFYNSPLHF	TGTGCCAGCAGCCCCAGGGACCCGGAATTTTATAATTCACCCCTCCACTTT
.	TRBV12-3/TRBV12-4	.	TRBJ2-1	CASSFSPNEQFF	TGTGCCAGCAGTTTTTCCCCCAATGAGCAGTTCTTC
.	TRBV4-3	once	TRBJ1-5	CASSRWTNNQPQHF	TGCGCCAGCAGCCGTTGGACCAACAATCAGCCCCAGCATTTT
TRBD2	TRBV7-2	few	TRBJ2-5	CASSLIIAGQETQYF	TGTGCCAGCAGCCTAATCATAGCGGGACAAGAGACCCAGTACTTC
.	TRBV11-2	.	TRBJ2-1	CASSLEQRSYNEQFF	TGTGCCAGCAGCTTAGAGCAGAGGTCATACAATGAGCAGTTCTTC
.	TRBV19	few	TRBJ2-1	CASRASHSYNEQFF	TGTGCCAGCCGGGCTTCGCACTCCTACAATGAGCAGTTCTTC
.	TRBV18	.	TRBJ2-2	CASSPDSAGGELFF	TGTGCCAGCTCACCCGACAGTGCTGGCGGGGAGCTGTTTTTT
TRBD1	TRBV4-1	.	TRBJ1-1	CASSQSGTGQRAFF	TGCGCCAGCAGCCAATCCGGGACAGGGCAGAGAGCTTTCTTT
.	TRBV10-3	.	TRBJ2-3	CAISDPARIAGDTQYF	TGTGCCATCAGTGATCCGGCCCGCATTGCGGGAGATACGCAGTATTTT
TRBD2	TRBV27	few	TRBJ2-3	CASSPGGLRDTQYF	TGTGCCAGTTCCCCGGGGGGGCTTCGAGATACGCAGTATTTT
TRBD2	TRBV5-4	.	TRBJ2-2	CASRGLDGGELFF	TGTGCCAGCAGGGGACTAGACGGCGGGGAGCTGTTTTTT
TRBD2	TRBV6-2/TRBV6-3	.	TRBJ2-1	CASSGTREGEQFF	TGTGCCAGCAGTGGGACCAGGGAGGGTGAGCAGTTCTTC
.	TRBV4-3	few	TRBJ2-3	CASSKGASALLMADTQYF	TGCGCCAGCAGCAAAGGGGCTAGCGCACTACTGATGGCAGATACGCAGTATTTT
.	TRBV11-2	few	TRBJ1-5	CASSLAGGERNQPQHF	TGTGCCAGCAGCTTAGCGGGAGGGGAACGCAATCAGCCCCAGCATTTT
.	TRBV7-4	.	TRBJ2-5	CASSLDGPRWGGETQYF	TGTGCCAGCAGCTTAGACGGCCCCCGGTGGGGCGGGGAGACCCAGTACTTC
.	TRBV7-6	.	TRBJ2-1	CASSSGYEQFF	TGTGCCAGCAGCTCAGGGTATGAGCAGTTCTTC
TRBD2	TRBV7-2	many	TRBJ2-5	CASRPGGFQETQYF	TGTGCCAGCAGGCCGGGGGGGTTCCAAGAGACCCAGTACTTC
.	TRBV20-1	.	TRBJ2-7	CSATMDFYEQYF	TGCAGTGCTACCATGGACTTTTACGAGCAGTACTTC
.	TRBV7-8	few	TRBJ2-2	CASSLGAGYIGELFF	TGTGCCAGCAGCTTGGGTGCAGGGTATATCGGGGAGCTGTTTTTT
.	TRBV7-2	many	TRBJ2-7	CASSLAGSSYEQYF	TGTGCCAGCAGCTTAGCGGGGAGCTCCTACGAGCAGTACTTC
.	TRBV27	.	TRBJ1-5	CASSSAHRGHQPQHF	TGTGCCAGCAGTTCCGCCCACAGAGGGCATCAGCCCCAGCATTTT
TRBD1	TRBV7-8	.	TRBJ2-2	CASSLRDRWSGELFF	TGTGCCAGCAGCCTCCGGGACAGGTGGAGCGGGGAGCTGTTTTTT
.	TRBV2	.	TRBJ2-4	CASSEEGPGGGIQYF	TGTGCCAGCAGTGAAGAGGGGCCCGGAGGGGGCATTCAGTACTTC
TRBD1	TRBV30	.	TRBJ2-3	CAWTWDRLTDTQYF	TGTGCCTGGACCTGGGACAGGCTCACAGATACGCAGTATTTT
.	TRBV2	.	TRBJ2-2	CASSVHSSGELFF	TGTGCCAGCAGTGTACACAGTTCCGGGGAGCTGTTTTTT
TRBD2	TRBV7-2	.	TRBJ2-1	CASHKTGTSGYNEQFF	TGTGCCAGCCATAAAACCGGGACTAGCGGCTACAATGAGCAGTTCTTC
.	TRBV24-1	once	TRBJ2-5	CATSDFQETQYF	TGTGCCACCAGTGATTTCCAAGAGACCCAGTACTTC
.	TRBV6-6	few	TRBJ1-1	CASSYVGGSQVNTEAFF	TGTGCCAGCAGTTACGTTGGGGGGAGTCAGGTGAACACTGAAGCTTTCTTT
.	TRBV15	few	TRBJ2-7	CATSRVAQGLTEQYF	TGTGCCACCAGCAGAGTCGCCCAAGGGCTCACCGAGCAGTACTTC